The rows below give T cell receptor beta chains drawn from one sample of a study of T cell responses to AZD1222 COVID-19 vaccine. Clones were sequenced by immunoSEQ multiplex PCR, and TCRdb holds only the in-frame ones, with some missing. Here the sample spans 80,000 to 100,000 clones, approximately 85% being singletons. The material was peripheral blood, obtained 28 days after the second AZD1222 dose. Every receptor here comes from an adult who received the AZD1222 COVID-19 vaccine. Both conserved end residues are part of each CDR3. The D gene is left open where the match is weak. Size is stated for part of the rows, as once, few or many counts, or as a class when the clone is expanded.

clone_size,v_call,j_call,d_call,cdr3_nt,cdr3_aa
.,TRBV7-8,TRBJ2-6,TRBD1,TGTGCCAGCAGCGCTAGGACAGGGGGCCGGTCTGGGGCCAACGTCCTGACTTTC,CASSARTGGRSGANVLTF
.,TRBV28,TRBJ1-1,.,TGTGCCAGCAGTATGGTGGGCATTGAAGCTTTCTTT,CASSMVGIEAFF
.,TRBV6-5,TRBJ1-2,TRBD1,TGTGCCAGCAGTCCCAGGACAGGTGGCTACACCTTC,CASSPRTGGYTF
.,TRBV19,TRBJ1-6,.,TGTGCCAGTAGTACCCGACTTGGGTTCGATAATTCACCCCTCCACTTT,CASSTRLGFDNSPLHF
once,TRBV5-1,TRBJ1-2,TRBD1,TGCGCCAGCAGCTTGGAGGGACAGGGTTATGGCTACACCTTC,CASSLEGQGYGYTF
once,TRBV28,TRBJ1-5,.,TGTGCCAGCAGTCCTGGGGTAAATCAGCCCCAGCATTTT,CASSPGVNQPQHF
.,TRBV15,TRBJ1-5,.,TGTGCCACCAGCAGAGATCGCGATCAGCCCCAGCATTTT,CATSRDRDQPQHF
.,TRBV19,TRBJ1-5,.,TGTGCCAGTAGTATAACGCGCCCGAGGGGTGGCAATCAGCCCCAGCATTTT,CASSITRPRGGNQPQHF
.,TRBV28,TRBJ1-5,.,TGTGCCAGCAGTTACAGCAATCAGCCCCAGCATTTT,CASSYSNQPQHF
.,TRBV6-2/TRBV6-3,TRBJ2-1,.,TGTGCCAGCAGTTATGGACAGCACAATGAGCAGTTCTTC,CASSYGQHNEQFF
.,TRBV28,TRBJ2-7,TRBD1,TGTGCCAGCAGTTCTCCCCGGTCAGGGACAGGGCACTACGAGCAGTACTTC,CASSSPRSGTGHYEQYF
.,TRBV2,TRBJ1-5,TRBD1,TGTGCCAGCAGTGGGGGACAGGGTGTTCAGCCCCAGCATTTT,CASSGGQGVQPQHF
.,TRBV7-2,TRBJ1-6,.,TGTGCCAGCAGCCCTGAGGGTAACAGGAATTCACCCCTCCACTTT,CASSPEGNRNSPLHF
once,TRBV28,TRBJ2-7,TRBD1,TGTGCCAGCAGTGTACCAGGACAGGGGGCGGCCTACGAGCAGTACTTC,CASSVPGQGAAYEQYF
.,TRBV3-1/TRBV3-2,TRBJ2-3,.,TGTGCCAGCAGCCAAGTGGATAGGGATACGCAGTATTTT,CASSQVDRDTQYF
.,TRBV3-1/TRBV3-2,TRBJ1-4,.,TGTGCCAGCAGCCAAGGTGGAGGGGAAAAACTGTTTTTT,CASSQGGGEKLFF
.,TRBV5-8,TRBJ1-1,.,TGTGCCAGCAGCCTAAGGGACGTCGGGGGGAACACTGAAGCTTTCTTT,CASSLRDVGGNTEAFF
few,TRBV30,TRBJ2-4,.,TGTGCCTGGAGTAAGGGGTCTGAGGACATTCAGTACTTC,CAWSKGSEDIQYF
.,TRBV6-1,TRBJ1-2,TRBD1,TGTGCCAGCAGTGAAGCGTTGGGACAGGGCGGCTATGGCTACACCTTC,CASSEALGQGGYGYTF
.,TRBV7-8,TRBJ2-3,.,TGTGCCAGCAGCCCAAGCCCTCAGCCTAGCGGCACAGATACGCAGTATTTT,CASSPSPQPSGTDTQYF
.,TRBV6-4,TRBJ1-4,.,TGTGCCAGCAGTCCCGAGGCGGAGGGGGAACTGTTTTTT,CASSPEAEGELFF
.,TRBV5-6,TRBJ2-3,.,TGTGCCAGCAGCTTGTCCTCGCGCACAGATACGCAGTATTTT,CASSLSSRTDTQYF
few,TRBV18,TRBJ2-2,TRBD2,TGTGCCAGCTCACCGGAACTAGCGGGACTGTCGATCGGGGAGCTGTTTTTT,CASSPELAGLSIGELFF
.,TRBV7-3,TRBJ1-1,.,TGTGCCAGCAGCCCTACTGGGCTGGACACTGAAGCTTTCTTT,CASSPTGLDTEAFF
.,TRBV10-3,TRBJ1-6,.,TGTGCCATCACGGCGGACCTGAGATCACCCCTCCACTTT,CAITADLRSPLHF
.,TRBV21-1,TRBJ2-3,.,TGTGCCAGCAGCCCTACCGGGACTAGCGGGCGACGCACAGATACGCAGTATTTT,CASSPTGTSGRRTDTQYF
few,TRBV7-2,TRBJ1-6,.,TGTGCCAGCAGCCCCCGGGGGGCCCTATCCTCACCCCTCCACTTT,CASSPRGALSSPLHF
.,TRBV6-2/TRBV6-3,TRBJ1-5,TRBD1,TGTGCCAGCACCCCGGACAGGCCCCTTCAGCCCCAGCATTTT,CASTPDRPLQPQHF
.,TRBV5-1,TRBJ1-2,.,TGCGCCAGCAGCTTGGATGGCAGTAACTATGGCTACACCTTC,CASSLDGSNYGYTF
.,TRBV2,TRBJ2-2,TRBD2,TGTGCCAGCAGGAGACTAGCGGGAGAACCCGGGGAGCTGTTTTTT,CASRRLAGEPGELFF
.,TRBV7-3,TRBJ1-1,.,TGTGCCAGCATCGCAATGGGGCCCGGTGGGCGAGCTTTCTTT,CASIAMGPGGRAFF
.,TRBV5-6,TRBJ2-1,.,TGTGCCAGCAGCTTGATAGGGGGTCAGCAGTTCTTC,CASSLIGGQQFF
.,TRBV3-1/TRBV3-2,TRBJ1-2,.,TGTGCCAGCACCAAGGGGGGGGAAGGGTATGGCTACACCTTC,CASTKGGEGYGYTF